This paragraph reports one TCR beta chain. Per the authors' pipeline: Counts of nucleated cells, estimated from reference gene primer amplification, were obtained. Assay: immunoSEQ multiplex PCR; the TCRdb copy retains only in-frame clones and omits some. The DNA was the basis for D and trimming; V, J and clone size are from that table. Of about 370,000 clones in the sample, approximately 92% were seen once. The data stem from a study of blood T cell repertoires in COVID-19. This receptor was identified in a man aged 18 to 29 who had recovered from COVID-19. The sequenced material came from PBMCs or T cells enriched from blood (not recorded which).

The CDR3 protein is CASRQGEGTEAFF. The DNA of the CDR3 is TGTGCCAGCAGACAGGGAGAGGGGACTGAAGCTTTCTTT. The rearrangement joins TRBV3-1 (or the pseudogene TRBV3-2) to TRBJ1-1; D possibly corresponds to TRBD1 (6 bases). The V end was cut by 6 bases, the J end by 5 bases, with 13 bases between. Germline V CDR1 and CDR2: LGHDT, YNNKEL (reference sequence). CDR3 size: 13 residues.